These 5 T cell receptor beta chains share one sample of origin, sequenced in a study of T cells in women clearing cervical HPV infection. Only in-frame clones appear in the TCRdb table, and some are missing; sequencing was by immunoSEQ multiplex PCR. The sample's table shows some 37,000 clones. What was sequenced was blood buffy coat. These receptors came from a woman aged 18-69 years with a cervical HPV16 infection that either progressed to CIN3+ or cleared (not recorded which).

With regard to this clone: Read coverage stops 3 residues before the CDR3 terminus; the germline J gene supplies the remainder. The chain has TRBV24-1 and TRBJ1-1; tentatively, D is TRBD1 (5 bases). Trimming pared 4 bases from V and 4 bases from J, leaving 9 bases between. Germline CDR1 reads KGHDR; CDR2 reads SFDVKD. There are 13 residues in the CDR3. Incomplete CDR3 DNA: TGTGCCACCAGTGAGACGGGGGGCACTGAA. As protein: CATSETGGTE. The full CDR3 is CATSETGGTEAFF.

Remarks on this clone: The read halts 3 residues ahead of the CDR3 end, with the missing end drawn from the germline J gene. The chain combines TRBV27 with TRBJ2-7; perhaps TRBD2 as D (6 bases). Trimming cost V 4 bases and J 3 bases, with 13 bases left between them. Per germline, CDR1 MNHEY and CDR2 SMNVEV (reference sequence). The CDR3 is 14 residues long. This chain's CDR3 is CASSSMTAGYEQYF. The CDR3 bases that were read are TGTGCCAGCAGTTCGATGACAGCGGGCTACGAG.

A note on this clone: The read stops 3 residues short of the end of the CDR3; the missing end is completed from the germline J gene. This chain connects TRBV5-4 to TRBJ2-3; a possible D gene is TRBD2 (7 bases). The germline gives CDR1 SGHNT, CDR2 YYREEE (reference sequence). This CDR3 comprises 15 residues. V lost 7 bases to trimming and J lost 1 base, with 16 bases between them. CDR3 sequence: CASSRGGYGTDTQYF. Incomplete CDR3 DNA: TGTGCCAGCTCTAGGGGGGGCTATGGCACAGATACG.

On this clone: The sequence runs out 3 residues before the end of the CDR3; the remainder is reconstructed from the germline J gene. The chain joins TRBV19 to TRBJ1-1; 10 bases line up with TRBD1. Unmatched junction bases numbered 14, after V lost 5 bases and J lost 5 bases. The germline V gene encodes CDR1 LNHDA and CDR2 SQIVND (reference sequence). The CDR3 loop spans 17 amino acids. The CDR3: CASSSQGQGLRGTEAFF. The DNA read from the CDR3 is TGTGCCAGTAGTTCCCAGGGACAGGGGCTCCGAGGAACTGAA.

A remark on this clone: Read data end 3 residues before the CDR3 end; the end is taken from the germline J gene. The rearrangement links TRBV19 to TRBJ2-1, with 11 nucleotides matching TRBD2. Trimming at V came to 9 bases and at J to 5 bases, leaving 9 bases not matched to a gene. Germline-derived CDR1 and CDR2 are LNHDA and SQIVND (reference sequence). There are 15 residues in the CDR3. The CDR3 sequence is CASQGGGLADNEQFF. The CDR3 bases that were read are TGTGCCAGCCAGGGGGGGGGACTAGCGGACAATGAG.